This section outlines one T cell receptor (beta chain) sequence together with its context. Its antigen is unidentified. This record comes from a study of post-analysis software for immune sequencing data. The overall study: Disease courses included relapsing-remitting, secondary progressive and progressive-relapsing multiple sclerosis. The study's findings and limits: TRBV5-6, TRBV5-1 and TRBV20-1 belonged to a set of a handful of TRBV segments that were more frequent in patients than controls. There was significantly lower normalized Chao1 diversity in multiple sclerosis patients than in controls. Batch-mates among the samples co-clustered strongly by F measure.

Trimming stripped 0 bases from V and 5 bases from J, with 19 bases between. Germline V gene sequence: CDR1 DFQATT, CDR2 SNEGSKA (reference sequence). This CDR3 has 16 residues. cDNA libraries of TCR beta carried unique molecular identifiers. A single record per CDR3 protein comes from TCRdb applying MiXCR to the PCR reads. The profile shows 650,000 to 850,000 distinct CDR3 sequences, 46% of them singletons. The source of this sequence is a girl aged 10-17 years with multiple sclerosis. The chain joins TRBV20-1 to TRBJ2-5; D may be TRBD1 or TRBD2 (6 bases each). The sample taken for sequencing was blood. Here the CDR3 reads CSARDPGAKGGETQYF. CDR3 DNA: TGCAGTGCTAGAGATCCGGGGGCCAAAGGGGGGGAGACCCAGTACTTC.